This passage covers 13 T cell receptor beta chains from one sample sequenced in a study of T cells in Graves' hyperthyroidism and ophthalmopathy. Amplified TCR beta CDR3 regions derived from RNA transcripts. TCR CDR3 regions were first amplified by RT-PCR with HTBI primers. TCRdb ran MiXCR on the multiplex PCR reads and lists one entry per CDR3 protein. This sample has about half a million distinct CDR3 sequences, with just under 20% found just once. The sequencing sample was made of blood. The receptors come from a man aged 35 to 55 with Graves' ophthalmopathy.

The table lists this clonotype with many counts. This chain connects TRBV11-2 to TRBJ2-1; the D is unclear. Trimming shortened V by 0 bases and J by 6 bases, and 9 bases separated the two germline ends. Germline CDR1 SGHAT, CDR2 FQNNGV. The CDR3 contains 14 residues. CDR3 protein: CASSLEGGFNEQFF. As DNA, the CDR3 is TGTGCCAGCAGCTTAGAGGGTGGTTTCAATGAGCAGTTCTTC. Drawing the rest from reference TRBV11-2 and TRBJ2-1, the complete variable domain is EAGVAQSPRYKIIEKRQSVAFWCNPISGHATLYWYQQILGQGPKLLIQFQNNGVVDDSQLPKDRFSAERLKGVDSTLKIQPAKLEDSAVYLCASSLEGGFNEQFFGPGTRLTVL.

V usage is TRBV12-3 or TRBV12-4 and J usage is TRBJ2-7, with D tentatively TRBD2 (5 bases). The length of the CDR3 is 12 residues. Trimming removed 7 bases at V and 7 bases at J, with 14 bases between. CDR3 sequence reads: CASTENRREQYF. DNA of the CDR3: TGTGCCAGCACTGAGAACCGGAGGGAGCAGTACTTC.

This clonotype came up many times. This sequence joins TRBV2 and TRBJ1-4; a weak D match, TRBD1 (6 bases). The CDR3 consists of 17 residues. V was shortened by 4 bases and J by 0 bases, with 15 bases between the two germline ends. Per germline, CDR1 SNHLY and CDR2 FYNNEI. CDR3: CASSGTVDSSTNEKLFF. Written as DNA, the CDR3 is TGTGCCAGCAGTGGGACAGTTGATAGCTCAACTAATGAAAAACTGTTTTTT.

This clonotype was counted between two and nine times. The rearrangement uses TRBV2 and TRBJ1-1, with D tentatively TRBD1 (6 bases). The germline CDR1 and CDR2 sequences are SNHLY and FYNNEI. V was shortened by 4 bases and J by 0 bases, with 9 bases between the two germline ends. CDR3 length: 14 residues. In DNA, the CDR3 is TGTGCCAGCAGTGCCAACAGGGTGAACACTGAAGCTTTCTTT. As protein: CASSANRVNTEAFF. The full variable domain, with the rest looked up from reference TRBV2 and TRBJ1-1, is EPEVTQTPSHQVTQMGQEVILRCVPISNHLYFYWYRQILGQKVEFLVSFYNNEISEKSEIFDDQFSVERPDGSNFTLKIRSTKLEDSAMYFCASSANRVNTEAFFGQGTRLTVV.

This clonotype was observed many times. The V gene is TRBV18, the J gene TRBJ2-1, with unresolved D. CDR1 and CDR2 (germline): KGHSH, LQKENI. The CDR3 sequence is 15 residues long. V shed 6 bases and J shed 0 bases, with 12 bases lying between them. The CDR3 bases are TGTGCCAGCTCCCCGGGCCCAAGCTCCTACAATGAGCAGTTCTTC. This gives the protein CASSPGPSSYNEQFF.

The chain links TRBV30 to TRBJ2-1; no reliable D call. The CDR3 sequence is 14 residues long. V gave up 2 bases and J gave up 9 bases, with 17 bases separating them. In germline, CDR1 is GTSNPN, CDR2 SVGIG (reference sequence). The CDR3 region is CAWSLVGFFGEQFF. Here the CDR3 DNA reads TGTGCCTGGAGTCTAGTAGGCTTTTTCGGTGAGCAGTTCTTC.

The CDR3 DNA sequence: TGTGCCTGGAGGCCACAGGGGGTCGGTGAAGCTTTCTTT. Translation gives CAWRPQGVGEAFF. The genes are TRBV30 and TRBJ1-1, with TRBD1 identical over 8 bases. CDR1 is GTSNPN and CDR2 is SVGIG in the germline V gene (reference sequence). The trim removed 3 bases at V and 7 bases at J, leaving 7 bases unmatched. This CDR3 has 13 amino acids.

The CDR3 protein is CASSVLHSTDTQYF. The CDR3, as DNA: TGTGCCAGCAGCGTATTGCACTCCACAGATACGCAGTATTTT. This chain connects TRBV9 to TRBJ2-3; D gene unclear. Germline V CDR1 and CDR2: SGDLS, YYNGEE. The V and J ends lost 1 base and 2 bases respectively, with 8 bases between them. The CDR3 consists of 14 residues.

This clonotype showed up many times. This rearrangement joins TRBV3-1 to TRBJ2-1; 7 positions match TRBD2. Germline V CDR1 and CDR2: LGHDT, YNNKEL (reference sequence). CDR3 length: 14 amino acids. Germline trimming cut 1 base from V and 6 bases from J; bases unmatched to any gene: 3. This CDR3 is CASSQGVAGNEQFF. The CDR3 DNA reads TGTGCCAGCAGCCAAGGGGTAGCGGGCAATGAGCAGTTCTTC.

J is TRBJ1-1 and V is TRBV11-1; no reliable D call. Looked up from germline, CDR1 is SGHAT and CDR2 is FQDESV (reference sequence). The ends were cut back, 3 bases at V and 4 bases at J, with 18 bases in the middle. The CDR3 covers 16 residues. The CDR3 bases are TGTGCCAGCAGCTTCTCCCTCGCCGTGGGAGTCACTGAAGCTTTCTTT. Encoded protein: CASSFSLAVGVTEAFF.

This sequence joins TRBV6-2 or TRBV6-3 and TRBJ2-1, with D perhaps assigned TRBD1 or TRBD2 (6 bases each). The CDR3 is 15 residues long. Trimming stripped 2 bases from V and 7 bases from J, with 15 bases between. CDR1 is MNHEY and CDR2 is SVGEGT in the germline V gene. The CDR3 nucleotides read TGTGCCAGCAGTTACACGACGGGGGCACTAAATGAGCAGTTCTTC. Its translation: CASSYTTGALNEQFF.

This clonotype was seen a few times. The chain combines TRBV15 with TRBJ1-1; no firm D call. Trimming shortened V by 1 base and J by 1 base, and 4 bases separated the two germline ends. CDR3 size: 13 residues. Germline V gives CDR1 LNHNV, CDR2 YYDKDF (reference sequence). The CDR3, as DNA: TGTGCCACCAGCAGAGTGGAGAACACTGAAGCTTTCTTT. It is translated as CATSRVENTEAFF.

The chain is built from TRBV6-2 or TRBV6-3 and TRBJ2-2; TRBD2 matches 13 bases. Germline V gene sequence: CDR1 MNHEY, CDR2 SVGEGT. The CDR3 length is 18 residues. V trimming: 2 bases; J trimming: 5 bases; junction bases outside the gene matches: 8. The CDR3 loop is CASSYRRLAGGGTGELFF. CDR3 sequence (DNA): TGTGCCAGCAGTTACCGTCGACTAGCGGGAGGCGGGACCGGGGAGCTGTTTTTT.